These T cell receptor beta chains were read from a single sample in a study of T cell repertoires in cytomegalovirus infection. Their cognate antigens are unknown. TCRdb ran MiXCR on the reads and lists one entry per CDR3 protein. The data contain roughly 700,000 distinct CDR3 sequences, approximately 33% of them seen just once; the ten biggest clones take up around a sixth. The specimen comprised cultured PBMCs, sampled from culture after CMV antigen stimulation. The source of these receptors is a human donor in good health (CMV status not recorded). Some clones in this sample may be carry-over from other donors' samples. Each CDR3 is given with its conserved first and last residue. D genes are given only for firm matches. Clone sizes are given selectively: once, few, many, or a class where the clone is expanded.

D: NA
V: TRBV20-1
J: TRBJ1-2
size: NA
CDR3: CSARDRANYGYTF
DNA: TGCAGTGCTAGAGACAGAGCTAACTATGGCTACACCTTC

D: NA
V: TRBV7-2
J: TRBJ1-2
size: many
CDR3: CASSLAWQGGYGYTF
DNA: TGTGCCAGCAGCTTAGCTTGGCAGGGAGGCTATGGCTACACCTTC

D: TRBD1
V: TRBV12-3/TRBV12-4
J: TRBJ1-5
size: once
CDR3: CASTLAGTGAQPQHF
DNA: TGTGCCAGCACCCTAGCCGGGACAGGGGCTCAGCCCCAGCATTTT

D: TRBD2
V: TRBV7-2
J: TRBJ2-4
size: NA
CDR3: CASSETSGSNQYF
DNA: TGTGCCAGCAGCGAGACTAGCGGGAGCAATCAGTACTTC

D: TRBD1
V: TRBV28
J: TRBJ2-7
size: NA
CDR3: CASSPRTGSNKGYEQYF
DNA: TGTGCCAGCAGTCCTCGGACAGGGTCCAACAAGGGCTACGAGCAGTACTTC

D: NA
V: TRBV23-1
J: TRBJ2-1
size: NA
CDR3: CASSSTRDANLSEQFF
DNA: TGCGCCAGCAGTTCCACTAGGGACGCCAACCTCAGTGAGCAGTTCTTC

D: TRBD1
V: TRBV7-8
J: TRBJ2-2
size: few
CDR3: CASSLSRQGNTGELFF
DNA: TGTGCCAGCAGCTTATCTCGACAGGGCAACACCGGGGAGCTGTTTTTT

D: NA
V: TRBV7-8
J: TRBJ2-1
size: few
CDR3: CASSLGPMRGGYNEQFF
DNA: TGTGCCAGCAGCTTAGGTCCAATGAGGGGCGGGTACAATGAGCAGTTCTTC

D: TRBD2
V: TRBV20-1
J: TRBJ2-5
size: NA
CDR3: CSAAGLAGEETQYF
DNA: TGCAGTGCTGCCGGACTAGCGGGAGAAGAGACCCAGTACTTC

D: NA
V: TRBV7-2
J: TRBJ2-3
size: many
CDR3: CASSRIGGWSTDTQYF
DNA: TGTGCCAGCAGCCGTATCGGGGGCTGGAGCACAGATACGCAGTATTTT

D: TRBD2
V: TRBV4-1
J: TRBJ2-7
size: once
CDR3: CASSQGTSLPYEQYF
DNA: TGCGCCAGCAGCCAAGGGACTAGCCTGCCCTACGAGCAGTACTTC

D: NA
V: TRBV19
J: TRBJ1-6
size: NA
CDR3: CASSIGVSYNSPLHF
DNA: TGTGCCAGTAGTATTGGGGTGTCCTATAATTCACCCCTCCACTTT

D: NA
V: TRBV29-1
J: TRBJ1-3
size: NA
CDR3: CSAETTGGDTIYF
DNA: TGCAGCGCCGAGACGACAGGCGGGGACACCATATATTTT

D: NA
V: TRBV11-2
J: TRBJ1-5
size: few
CDR3: CASSLGQTQPQHF
DNA: TGTGCCAGCAGCTTAGGACAGACTCAGCCCCAGCATTTT

D: NA
V: TRBV7-2
J: TRBJ2-1
size: many
CDR3: CASSLAAGRTINEQFF
DNA: TGTGCCAGCAGCTTAGCTGCGGGACGGACCATCAATGAGCAGTTCTTC

D: TRBD2
V: TRBV6-2/TRBV6-3
J: TRBJ2-1
size: NA
CDR3: CASSLPSGGNNEQFF
DNA: TGTGCCAGCAGTCTACCTAGCGGGGGAAACAATGAGCAGTTCTTC

D: NA
V: TRBV15
J: TRBJ2-7
size: few
CDR3: CATSKGSEQYF
DNA: TGTGCCACCAGCAAGGGATCGGAGCAGTACTTC

D: NA
V: TRBV7-2
J: TRBJ2-2
size: many
CDR3: CASSFRDSTTGELFF
DNA: TGTGCCAGCAGCTTTCGCGACTCCACCACCGGGGAGCTGTTTTTT

D: TRBD1
V: TRBV20-1
J: TRBJ2-1
size: NA
CDR3: CSARTGTGDDNEQFF
DNA: TGCAGTGCCAGAACCGGGACAGGGGATGACAATGAGCAGTTCTTC

D: NA
V: TRBV12-3/TRBV12-4
J: TRBJ2-4
size: few
CDR3: CASTTVGLVIQYF
DNA: TGTGCCAGCACCACGGTTGGCCTTGTCATTCAGTACTTC